The sequence of this TCR beta chain was determined in a study of post-analysis software for immune sequencing data. Regarding the study as a whole: Four or five TRBV segments were significantly more frequent in patients than in controls. TRBV5-6, TRBV5-1 and TRBV20-1 were among these segments.

TCR beta cDNA libraries included unique molecular identifiers. TCRdb re-derived calls from the PCR reads in MiXCR, one entry per CDR3 protein. The sample contains hundreds of thousands of distinct CDR3 sequences, 30% of which appear only once. As to this clonotype: Its antigen remains unknown.

V lost 8 bases to trimming and J lost 7 bases; unmatched junction nucleotides: 15. Germline CDR1 SGHTA, CDR2 FQGNSA. CDR3 length: 16 residues. The sample comprised blood. The clonotype originates from a girl aged 5-17 years with multiple sclerosis. V is TRBV7-2 and J is TRBJ2-1; 9 nucleotides align to TRBD1. The CDR3: CASGWTGTGWGNEQFF. The CDR3 coding sequence is TGTGCCAGCGGCTGGACCGGGACAGGGTGGGGTAATGAGCAGTTCTTC.